Reported below is one T cell receptor beta chain. This record belongs to a study of blood T cell repertoires in COVID-19. Study-wide background: Samples of COVID-19 (acute and convalescent) were obtained from the United States, Italy and Spain. The analysed material was cDNA or gDNA that came from T cells, B-cell-depleted T cells, or PBMCs.

Participant reports of clinical history set cohort assignment. V gave up 0 bases and J gave up 4 bases; unmatched junction bases: 3. This CDR3 contains 15 residues. Germline CDR1 reads SGHTA; CDR2 reads FQGNSA. Authors' methods: Estimation of nucleated cell counts relied on the amplification of reference gene primers. Here immunoSEQ multiplex PCR was the method, and the copy in TCRdb shows in-frame clones only, minus some. V, J and clone size are taken as reported in that table, and D and trimming were inferred from the DNA itself. The sample lists under 200,000 clones; around 86% were seen once. This clonotype was sampled from a man aged 35-49 years with acute COVID-19. The gene calls are TRBV7-2 and TRBJ1-5, with 7 bases fitting TRBD1. The sample was PBMCs or T cells enriched from blood (not recorded which). The CDR3 sequence: CASSLAGQLNQPQHF. The CDR3 DNA is TGTGCCAGCAGCTTAGCGGGACAGCTGAATCAGCCCCAGCATTTT.